This is a list of T cell receptor beta chains from one sample in a study of molecular identifiers for immune sequencing clone quantification. TCRdb reprocessed the PCR reads via MiXCR and lists one record per CDR3 protein. The sample lists roughly 320,000 distinct CDR3 sequences, roughly a quarter occurring once. The sample consisted of naive CD8+ T cells from blood, with Jurkat cell RNA spiked in. The receptors come from a human donor in good health. Some libraries in this study had Jurkat cell RNA spiked in. Each CDR3 is given with its conserved first and last residue. The D gene is left open where the match is weak. Clone size is given for some rows only: seen once, a few or many times, or a class if the clone is expanded.

CDR3nt,CDR3aa,v_gene,len,d_gene,abundance,j_gene
TGTGCCAGCAGCCCCTGGTCCGCCCACGAGGTAGATGAGCAGTTCTTC,CASSPWSAHEVDEQFF,TRBV7-9,16,.,few,TRBJ2-1
TGTGCCAGCAGTTACGCGCGGGGGGCGATTCCAGATACGCAGTATTTT,CASSYARGAIPDTQYF,TRBV6-2/TRBV6-3,16,TRBD2,many,TRBJ2-3
TGTGCCAGCAGTCCGGAGCACAAGGCAGATACGCAGTATTTT,CASSPEHKADTQYF,TRBV28,14,.,once,TRBJ2-3
TGCGCCAGCAGCTTGGAGCAGGCCGTCCGCGAGCAGTACTTC,CASSLEQAVREQYF,TRBV5-1,14,.,many,TRBJ2-7
TGCGCCAGCAGAAAAATGGACACAAGTGACTATGGCTACACCTTC,CASRKMDTSDYGYTF,TRBV5-1,15,.,many,TRBJ1-2
TGCGCCAGCAGCCATCGGGACTCACCGACCTACGAGCAGTACTTC,CASSHRDSPTYEQYF,TRBV4-3,15,.,few,TRBJ2-7
TGTGCCAGCAGCCCGAGGTTCAGGGGGACCTACAATGCGCAGTTCTTC,CASSPRFRGTYNAQFF,TRBV5-3,16,TRBD1,.,TRBJ2-1
TGTGCCAGCAGCTTATTAGGGCAATTTTCCTACGAGCAGTACTTC,CASSLLGQFSYEQYF,TRBV7-2,15,.,few,TRBJ2-7
TGTGCCAGCAGCCGAATCATAGAGCAGTACTTC,CASSRIIEQYF,TRBV7-9,11,.,many,TRBJ2-7
TGTGCCAGCAGTTTAGTTGAGTCAGGAAACTATGGCTACACCTTC,CASSLVESGNYGYTF,TRBV12-3/TRBV12-4,15,.,many,TRBJ1-2
TGTGCCAGCAGTTCTGGACTAGCGGGAGGCAATGAGCAGTTCTTC,CASSSGLAGGNEQFF,TRBV6-2/TRBV6-3,15,TRBD2,.,TRBJ2-1
TGTGCCAGCAGCCCCCCGAATTCACCCCTCCACTTT,CASSPPNSPLHF,TRBV7-9,12,.,.,TRBJ1-6
TGTGCCAGCACTACAGGGAGCTACGAGCAGTACTTC,CASTTGSYEQYF,TRBV6-2/TRBV6-3,12,.,.,TRBJ2-7
TGTGCCAGCAGCTTAGGTCTTACTCCCGGGGAGCTGTTTTTT,CASSLGLTPGELFF,TRBV7-9,14,.,many,TRBJ2-2
TGTGCCAGCAATCGACGACAGGGGGTAACTAAACCCTACGAGCAGTACTTC,CASNRRQGVTKPYEQYF,TRBV5-6,17,TRBD1,.,TRBJ2-7
TGTGCCAGTAGCCTAACAGGGGGTGCATTTTCCGGGGAGCTGTTTTTT,CASSLTGGAFSGELFF,TRBV19,16,TRBD1,.,TRBJ2-2
TGTGCCAGCAGCTCGGACAGGGTTTCACCCCTCCACTTT,CASSSDRVSPLHF,TRBV7-3,13,TRBD1,few,TRBJ1-6
TGTGCCAGTAGCAAGACGGGACAGTCCTACGAGCAGTACTTC,CASSKTGQSYEQYF,TRBV19,14,TRBD1,.,TRBJ2-7
TGTGCCAGCAGCCAAGATGGGCCCTTCGAGCAGTACTTC,CASSQDGPFEQYF,TRBV3-1,13,.,.,TRBJ2-7
TGTGCCAGCAGCTTATATGTCGGCGGAGACACAGATACGCAGTATTTT,CASSLYVGGDTDTQYF,TRBV7-9,16,.,few,TRBJ2-3
TGTGCCAGCAGCTTATTGCTAAGCACAGATACGCAGTATTTT,CASSLLLSTDTQYF,TRBV7-2,14,.,many,TRBJ2-3
TGCGCCAGCAGCCAAGAAGTTAGCGGGGGGCTGAGCTCCTACGAGCAGTACTTC,CASSQEVSGGLSSYEQYF,TRBV4-1,18,TRBD2,many,TRBJ2-7
TGTGCCAGCAGCCAGGGCCCCTATCAGCCCCAGCATTTT,CASSQGPYQPQHF,TRBV7-9,13,.,many,TRBJ1-5
TGTGCCAGCACTCGCGGTCAAGGACCTGGCACAGATACGCAGTATTTT,CASTRGQGPGTDTQYF,TRBV6-5,16,.,.,TRBJ2-3
TGTGCCACCAGCAGAGGAGGGGCTAGCGGGGGCAATGAGCAGTTCTTC,CATSRGGASGGNEQFF,TRBV15,16,TRBD2,.,TRBJ2-1
TGCGCCAGCACCCTATTAGTTGGGCGCTCCGCCTACAATGAGCAGTTCTTC,CASTLLVGRSAYNEQFF,TRBV5-1,17,.,many,TRBJ2-1
TGCGCCAGCAGCAAAGGGACTAGCGGGAGGGCCGGGCAGTACTTC,CASSKGTSGRAGQYF,TRBV4-1,15,TRBD2,.,TRBJ2-7
TGTGCCAGTAGTATTAGGGACAGCTCCTACGAGCAGTACTTC,CASSIRDSSYEQYF,TRBV19,14,TRBD1,many,TRBJ2-7
TGCGCCAGCAGCCACCGGGACAGGGACTCTGGGGCCAACGTCCTGACTTTC,CASSHRDRDSGANVLTF,TRBV4-3,17,TRBD1,few,TRBJ2-6
TGTGCCAGCAGCGGCGGTCCAAGCCTCTACGAGCAGTACTTC,CASSGGPSLYEQYF,TRBV9,14,.,many,TRBJ2-7
TGTGCCAGCAGCCTTGGGACGGCGTACCAAGAGACCCAGTACTTC,CASSLGTAYQETQYF,TRBV2,15,.,few,TRBJ2-5